This is a list of T cell receptor beta chains from one sample in a study of lymphopenia after photon versus proton radiotherapy. The method was immunoSEQ multiplex PCR; TCRdb's version includes in-frame clones alone and lacks a portion of them. Of 65,000 or so clones in the sample, around 87% were seen once. This specimen consisted of peripheral blood, obtained from a patient treated with proton-based radiotherapy. The receptors originated from a man older than 75 with esophageal cancer. Each CDR3 is given with its conserved first and last residue. Each record gives: CDR3 protein, CDR3 DNA, J gene, V gene, D gene, clone size. The D gene is left open where the match is weak. Not every row has a clone size; where given, it reads once, few, many or a size class.

cdr3_aa: CASSGRDRELEQYF
cdr3_nt: TGTGCCAGCAGCGGCCGGGACAGGGAACTCGAGCAGTACTTC
j_call: TRBJ2-7
v_call: TRBV7-9
d_call: TRBD1
clone_size: NA

cdr3_aa: CASSLAVAWRTQYF
cdr3_nt: TGTGCCAGCAGCTTAGCAGTGGCGTGGAGGACCCAGTACTTC
j_call: TRBJ2-5
v_call: TRBV7-2
d_call: NA
clone_size: NA

cdr3_aa: CAIKQGAPNTEAFF
cdr3_nt: TGTGCCATCAAGCAGGGGGCACCGAACACTGAAGCTTTCTTT
j_call: TRBJ1-1
v_call: TRBV10-3
d_call: TRBD1
clone_size: NA

cdr3_aa: CASSQAHQGGGYTF
cdr3_nt: TGTGCCAGCAGCCAGGCCCACCAGGGGGGGGGCTACACCTTC
j_call: TRBJ1-2
v_call: TRBV4-2
d_call: TRBD1
clone_size: NA

cdr3_aa: CASRKRGQVNEKLFF
cdr3_nt: TGTGCCAGCAGGAAACGGGGGCAGGTTAATGAAAAACTGTTTTTT
j_call: TRBJ1-4
v_call: TRBV5-6
d_call: NA
clone_size: NA

cdr3_aa: CASSQDRLRGPGQPQHF
cdr3_nt: TGCGCCAGCAGCCAAGATAGGTTGAGGGGGCCGGGTCAGCCCCAGCATTTT
j_call: TRBJ1-5
v_call: TRBV4-3
d_call: TRBD1
clone_size: NA

cdr3_aa: CASSEGQPQHF
cdr3_nt: TGTGCCAGCAGTGAGGGTCAGCCCCAGCATTTT
j_call: TRBJ1-5
v_call: TRBV6-5
d_call: NA
clone_size: NA

cdr3_aa: CASSQTGRDRGRAGELFF
cdr3_nt: TGTGCCAGCAGCCAAACCGGCCGGGACAGGGGGCGAGCCGGGGAGCTGTTTTTT
j_call: TRBJ2-2
v_call: TRBV5-6
d_call: TRBD1
clone_size: NA

cdr3_aa: CASSSDRGGETQYF
cdr3_nt: TGTGCCAGCAGCTCGGACAGGGGGGGAGAGACCCAGTACTTC
j_call: TRBJ2-5
v_call: TRBV7-2
d_call: TRBD1
clone_size: NA

cdr3_aa: CASSPGQRGEQYF
cdr3_nt: TGCGCCAGCAGCCCGGGACAGCGAGGGGAGCAGTACTTC
j_call: TRBJ2-7
v_call: TRBV4-3
d_call: TRBD1
clone_size: NA

cdr3_aa: CASSPDRGNEKLFF
cdr3_nt: TGTGCCAGCAGTCCCGACAGGGGGAATGAAAAACTGTTTTTT
j_call: TRBJ1-4
v_call: TRBV5-5
d_call: TRBD1
clone_size: NA

cdr3_aa: CASSPWDTGTDTQYF
cdr3_nt: TGTGCCAGCAGCCCATGGGACACCGGAACAGATACGCAGTATTTT
j_call: TRBJ2-3
v_call: TRBV11-3
d_call: NA
clone_size: once

cdr3_aa: CASSPRGDGETQYF
cdr3_nt: TGTGCCAGCAGCCCCAGAGGGGACGGGGAGACCCAGTACTTC
j_call: TRBJ2-5
v_call: TRBV9
d_call: NA
clone_size: NA

cdr3_aa: CASWGRGAEGYTF
cdr3_nt: TGTGCCAGCTGGGGCCGGGGGGCGGAGGGCTACACCTTC
j_call: TRBJ1-2
v_call: TRBV6-1
d_call: NA
clone_size: NA

cdr3_aa: CASGLVLSGGQGVDTNTGELFF
cdr3_nt: TGTGCTAGTGGTTTGGTTCTAAGTGGTGGGCAGGGTGTGGATACGAACACCGGGGAGCTGTTTTTT
j_call: TRBJ2-2
v_call: TRBV12-5
d_call: NA
clone_size: NA

cdr3_aa: CASSPQFYGYTF
cdr3_nt: TGTGCCAGCAGCCCCCAATTCTATGGCTACACCTTC
j_call: TRBJ1-2
v_call: TRBV7-9
d_call: NA
clone_size: NA

cdr3_aa: CASSYSGVGQYF
cdr3_nt: TGTGCCAGCAGTTACTCTGGGGTAGGGCAGTACTTC
j_call: TRBJ2-7
v_call: TRBV6-6
d_call: NA
clone_size: NA

cdr3_aa: CASSVGEETEAFF
cdr3_nt: TGCGCCAGCAGTGTGGGGGAGGAGACTGAAGCTTTCTTT
j_call: TRBJ1-1
v_call: TRBV10-2
d_call: NA
clone_size: NA

cdr3_aa: CASSRLSDISYNEQFF
cdr3_nt: TGCGCCAGCAGCCGGCTTAGCGATATTTCCTACAATGAGCAGTTCTTC
j_call: TRBJ2-1
v_call: TRBV4-1
d_call: NA
clone_size: NA